Described below is a single TCR beta chain sequence and its context. V shed 7 bases, J shed 4 bases, and the junction held 8 bases outside the gene matches. The CDR3 has 13 amino acids. Germline loops: CDR1 SQVTM, CDR2 ANQGSEA. These data originate in a study of T cell changes during pregnancy in multiple sclerosis. The assay was immunoSEQ multiplex PCR, and TCRdb's table has in-frame clones only and misses some. The sample lists roughly 30,000 clones; roughly 89% were seen once. The specimen was CD8+ T cells from peripheral blood mononuclear cells, collected in the second trimester of pregnancy. This chain joins TRBV29-1 and TRBJ1-1, with TRBD1 identical over 8 bases. The clonotype comes from a female donor with multiple sclerosis, enrolled in a pregnancy study. Here the CDR3 DNA reads TGCAGCGAACTCGACAGGGGTGGCACTGAAGCTTTCTTT. Protein: CSELDRGGTEAFF.